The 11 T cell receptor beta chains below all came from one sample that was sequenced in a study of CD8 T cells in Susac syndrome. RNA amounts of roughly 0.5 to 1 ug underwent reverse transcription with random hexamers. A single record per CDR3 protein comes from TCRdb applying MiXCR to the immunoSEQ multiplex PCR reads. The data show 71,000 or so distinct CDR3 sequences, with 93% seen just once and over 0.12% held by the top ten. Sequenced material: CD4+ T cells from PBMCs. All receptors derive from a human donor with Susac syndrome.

In DNA form, the CDR3 reads TGTGCCAGCGGTGGTAGCAATCAGCCCCAGCATTTT. It codes for CASGGSNQPQHF. The chain is built from TRBV7-2 and TRBJ1-5; D uncertain. Per the germline V gene, CDR1 is SGHTA and CDR2 is FQGNSA. The CDR3 has 12 amino acids. V dropped 8 bases and J dropped 0 bases, with 5 bases sitting between them.

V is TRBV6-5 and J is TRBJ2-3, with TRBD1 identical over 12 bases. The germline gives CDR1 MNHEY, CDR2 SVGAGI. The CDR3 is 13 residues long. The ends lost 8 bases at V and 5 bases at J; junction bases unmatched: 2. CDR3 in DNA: TGTGCCAGCGGGACAGGGGGCCAAGATACGCAGTATTTT. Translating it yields CASGTGGQDTQYF.

The CDR3 here is CASSLGTGGYGYTF. The CDR3 region has the DNA TGTGCCAGCAGCTTAGGGACAGGAGGCTATGGCTACACCTTC. The rearrangement joins TRBV5-6 to TRBJ1-2, with 8 bases identical to TRBD1. V shed 2 bases and J 4 bases; nucleotides not matched to a gene: 4. This CDR3 is 14 amino acids long. From germline, CDR1 is SGHDT and CDR2 YYEEEE.

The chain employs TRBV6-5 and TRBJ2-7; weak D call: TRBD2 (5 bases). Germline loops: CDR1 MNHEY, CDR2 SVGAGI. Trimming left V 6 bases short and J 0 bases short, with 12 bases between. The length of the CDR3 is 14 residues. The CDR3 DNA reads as TGTGCCAGCAGCACTACCGGGAACTCCTACGAGCAGTACTTC. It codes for CASSTTGNSYEQYF.

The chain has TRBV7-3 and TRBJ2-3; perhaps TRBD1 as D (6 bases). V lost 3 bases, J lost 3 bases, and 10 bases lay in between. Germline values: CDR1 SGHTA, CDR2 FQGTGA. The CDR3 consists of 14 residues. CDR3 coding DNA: TGTGCCAGCAGCTTCCAGGGGCGAACAGATACGCAGTATTTT. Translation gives CASSFQGRTDTQYF.

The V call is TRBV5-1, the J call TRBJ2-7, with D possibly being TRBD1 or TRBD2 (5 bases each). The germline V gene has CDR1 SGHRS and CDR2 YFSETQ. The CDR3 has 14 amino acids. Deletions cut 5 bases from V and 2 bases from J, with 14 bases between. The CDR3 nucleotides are TGCGCCAGCAGTCCCCGGGACCTAACCTACGAGCAGTACTTC. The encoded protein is CASSPRDLTYEQYF.

The CDR3: CASSPPSGLKGRAFF. The DNA for the CDR3 is TGTGCCAGCTCACCACCGAGCGGTCTAAAGGGCCGAGCTTTCTTT. V usage is TRBV18 and J usage is TRBJ1-1; D is unclear. This CDR3 is built from 15 residues. Germline lookup yields CDR1 KGHSH and CDR2 LQKENI. Between the trimmed V and J ends, which lost 0 bases and 10 bases, there was a span of 18 bases.

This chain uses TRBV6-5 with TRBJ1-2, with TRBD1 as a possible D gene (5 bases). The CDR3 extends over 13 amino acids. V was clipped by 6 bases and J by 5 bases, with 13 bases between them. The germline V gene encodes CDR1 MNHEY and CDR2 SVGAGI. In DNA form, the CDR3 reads TGTGCCAGCAGACGGGGGGAGTTTTATGGCTACACCTTC. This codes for CASRRGEFYGYTF.

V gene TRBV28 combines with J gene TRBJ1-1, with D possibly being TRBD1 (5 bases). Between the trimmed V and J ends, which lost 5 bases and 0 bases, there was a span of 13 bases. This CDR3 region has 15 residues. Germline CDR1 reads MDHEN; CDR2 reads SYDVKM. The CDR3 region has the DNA TGTGCCAGCAGTGACTCGGGGGGGATGAACACTGAAGCTTTCTTT. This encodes CASSDSGGMNTEAFF.

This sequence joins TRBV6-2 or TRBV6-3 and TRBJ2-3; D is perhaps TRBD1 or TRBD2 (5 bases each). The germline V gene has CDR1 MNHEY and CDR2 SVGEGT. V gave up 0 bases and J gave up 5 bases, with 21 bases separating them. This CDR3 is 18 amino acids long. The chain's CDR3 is CASSYSVRGPRWGDTQYF. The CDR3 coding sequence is TGTGCCAGCAGTTACTCCGTGAGGGGCCCCCGGTGGGGAGATACGCAGTATTTT.

The CDR3: CASSSRTAGELFF. The DNA for the CDR3 is TGTGCCAGCAGCTCCCGGACGGCCGGGGAGCTGTTTTTT. This sequence joins TRBV11-1 and TRBJ2-2; no clear D gene. The V gene lost 4 bases and the J gene lost 6 bases, with 9 bases spanning the gap. CDR3 length: 13 residues. The germline CDR1 and CDR2 sequences are SGHAT and FQDESV (reference sequence). The variable domain in full, completed from reference TRBV11-1 and TRBJ2-2, reads EAEVAQSPRYKITEKSQAVAFWCDPISGHATLYWYRQILGQGPELLVQFQDESVVDDSQLPKDRFSAERLKGVDSTLKIQPAELGDSAMYLCASSSRTAGELFFGEGSRLTVL.